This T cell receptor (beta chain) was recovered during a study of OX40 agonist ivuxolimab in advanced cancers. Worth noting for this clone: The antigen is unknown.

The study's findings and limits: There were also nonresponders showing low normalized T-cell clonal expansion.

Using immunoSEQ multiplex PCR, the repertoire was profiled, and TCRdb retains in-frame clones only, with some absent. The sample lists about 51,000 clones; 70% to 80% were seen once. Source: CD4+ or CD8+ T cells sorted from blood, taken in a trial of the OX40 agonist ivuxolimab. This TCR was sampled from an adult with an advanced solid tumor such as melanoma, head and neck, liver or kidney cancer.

CDR3 DNA sequence: TGTGCCAGCAGTTTATCACGGGGTTCCTACGAGCAGTACTTC. The encoded protein is CASSLSRGSYEQYF. The rearrangement joins TRBV27 to TRBJ2-7; a possible D gene is TRBD2 (5 bases). The CDR3 has 14 amino acids. The germline V gene encodes CDR1 MNHEY and CDR2 SMNVEV (reference sequence). V lost 0 bases and J 1 base, leaving 7 bases between the germline ends.